The clone carrying this T cell receptor beta chain was detected a few times. Each donor's status was that of a healthy bone marrow donor. The data were obtained in a study of cytomegalovirus exposure and HLA in healthy donors. PCR used 60 Vbeta primers and 13 Jbeta primers. Source study methods: Some 10 million of the 60 million to 80 million unique TCR beta chains counted in a later analysis were shared. Only in-frame clones appear in the TCRdb table, and some are missing; sequencing was by immunoSEQ multiplex PCR. V, J and clone size derive from that table, while D and trimming were established from the DNA sequence. The top ten hold more than 3% of the sample, which has about 98,000 clones, over 80% seen once. The material sequenced was PBMCs. The source of this sequence is a female donor in good health and CMV-seropositive.

CDR3 in DNA: TGTGCCTCCTGGACAGGGCCGAACACTGAAGCTTTCTTT. Its translation is CASWTGPNTEAFF. This sequence joins TRBV30 and TRBJ1-1, with 8 bases lining up with TRBD1. V was pared by 7 bases and J by 1 base, with 5 bases of the junction left unmatched. This CDR3 spans 13 amino acids. CDR1 is GTSNPN, CDR2 SVGIG, per germline (reference sequence).